This T cell receptor beta chain was recovered during a study of human T cells and chemical hapten exposure. About the research overall: Patch tests applied 0.01% DPC to the upper back and were scored after 6 days. Per-sample TCR yield variation was attributed mainly to small pooled library volume differences.

The CDR3 contains 17 residues. The V gene's germline CDR1 is WSHSY and CDR2 SAAADI. The J segment lost 1 base and the V segment lost 6 bases, leaving 14 bases of the junction unmatched. Whole-study findings and limits: A positive correlation with patch test score was shown by PT1 expanded TCR counts.

Time point of the sample: patch test 1, 2 weeks after DPC sensitization. The treatment is: therapeutic diphenylcyclopropenone sensitization with weekly scalp DPC. Staff drew blood before applying each patch test. In TCRdb, the RACE reads were re-called with MiXCR into one record per CDR3 protein. The sample has approximately 79,000 distinct CDR3 sequences; 10% are singletons. Notes on this clonotype: Its antigen is unknown.

Sequencing used whole blood, obtained in connection with sensitization to the hapten diphenylcyclopropenone (DPC). The sequence was collected from a woman aged 45-65 years with alopecia areata. Some clones in this sample may be carry-over from other donors' samples. The rearrangement joins TRBV10-2 to TRBJ1-2; 7 positions agree with TRBD1. The CDR3 sequence is CASRGKGQDTYNYGYTF. In DNA form, the CDR3 reads TGCGCCAGCAGGGGGAAAGGACAGGATACGTATAACTATGGCTACACCTTC.